The 30 T cell receptor beta chains below were found in one sample sequenced in a study of cytomegalovirus exposure and HLA in healthy donors. The primer mix had 60 Vbeta and 13 Jbeta primers. The assay was immunoSEQ multiplex PCR, and TCRdb's table has in-frame clones only and misses some. The sample consists of about 95,000 clones, just over 70% of them appearing once. Sequencing was done on a sample of PBMCs. These receptors originate from a man in his 60s in good health and CMV-seronegative.

The rearrangement joins TRBV28 to TRBJ2-7, with TRBD1 identical over 9 bases. Germline V gene data show CDR1 as MDHEN and CDR2 as SYDVKM. V was clipped by 6 bases and J by 5 bases; unmatched bases: 11. The CDR3 extends over 15 amino acids. The CDR3 nucleotides read TGTGCCAGCAGCCCGGGACAGGGTGTGCCGGACGAGCAGTACTTC. Encoded protein: CASSPGQGVPDEQYF.

This rearrangement joins TRBV6-5 to TRBJ1-1; tentative D call: TRBD1 (6 bases). CDR1 is MNHEY, CDR2 SVGAGI, per germline. This CDR3 is built from 15 residues. The V gene lost 5 bases and the J gene lost 4 bases, with 17 bases spanning the gap. CDR3 DNA sequence: TGTGCCAGCAGTACCCGCGGGGGCCAGGGCACTGAAGCTTTCTTT. Residues: CASSTRGGQGTEAFF.

Details on this clone: The junction departs from germline at one end; a sequencing error may be responsible. The V and J genes are TRBV15 and TRBJ2-5; TRBD1 matches 7 bases. This CDR3 comprises 13 residues. Germline CDR1 LNHNV, CDR2 YYDKDF (reference sequence). CDR3 nucleotide sequence: TGTGCCACCCAAAAACAGGGGCAAGGGACCCAGTACTTC. Protein product: CATQKQGQGTQYF.

The chain carries TRBV6-6 and TRBJ2-7; TRBD1 is a possible D gene (5 bases). Germline V CDR1 and CDR2: MNHNY, SVGAGI (reference sequence). This CDR3 has 13 amino acids. Trimming took off 6 bases at V and 2 bases at J, with 11 bases between the two ends. The CDR3 protein is CASSLDRTYEQYF. The CDR3 DNA is TGTGCCAGCAGCCTCGACAGAACCTACGAGCAGTACTTC.

This chain uses TRBV6-6 with TRBJ2-2, with a possible D match to TRBD2 (7 bases). V was clipped by 6 bases and J by 1 base, with 15 bases between them. The CDR3 sequence is 16 residues long. Germline assignment: CDR1 MNHNY and CDR2 SVGAGI (reference sequence). The CDR3 loop is CASRWGGEMNTGELFF. DNA of the CDR3: TGTGCCAGCAGGTGGGGGGGCGAAATGAACACCGGGGAGCTGTTTTTT.

CDR3: CASRRGQGPETQYF. In DNA form, the CDR3 reads TGTGCCAGCAGGCGGGGACAGGGCCCTGAGACCCAGTACTTC. V and J are TRBV5-6 and TRBJ2-5; 9 bases align to TRBD1. The trim removed 5 bases at V and 5 bases at J, leaving 7 bases unmatched. Germline V gene sequence: CDR1 SGHDT, CDR2 YYEEEE. This CDR3 comprises 14 residues.

This clone was seen a few times. The chain joins TRBV6-1 to TRBJ2-7, with 8 bases fitting TRBD1. CDR1 and CDR2 from the germline V gene are MNHNS and SASEGT. This CDR3 spans 13 amino acids. The V segment lost 7 bases and the J segment 6 bases; nucleotides outside the gene matches: 8. The chain's CDR3 is CASKDREWVEQYF. The CDR3 DNA sequence: TGTGCCAGCAAGGACAGGGAGTGGGTCGAGCAGTACTTC.

The chain has TRBV28 and TRBJ2-1; tentative D call: TRBD1 (6 bases). CDR3 length: 16 residues. CDR1 and CDR2 from the germline V gene are MDHEN and SYDVKM. The V and J ends lost 7 bases and 2 bases respectively, with 18 bases between them. CDR3 nucleotides: TGTGCCAGCACCTCACCAACAGGGACCCCCTACAATGAGCAGTTCTTC. It yields the protein CASTSPTGTPYNEQFF.

The chain is built from TRBV5-6 and TRBJ2-1; 7 positions agree with TRBD2. Germline values: CDR1 SGHDT, CDR2 YYEEEE. The CDR3 contains 15 residues. Germline trimming cut 3 bases from V and 4 bases from J; bases unmatched to any gene: 7. The chain's CDR3 is CASSSQRGGYNEQFF. CDR3 bases: TGTGCCAGCAGCTCACAGCGGGGCGGGTACAATGAGCAGTTCTTC.

The chain carries TRBV18 and TRBJ2-7, with 10 bases that match TRBD1. The CDR3 has 15 residues. The V gene's germline CDR1 is KGHSH and CDR2 LQKENI. Losses at the gene ends were 6 bases for V and 5 bases for J; bases not matched to a gene: 10. CDR3 sequence reads: CASSWDRGSGDEQYF. CDR3 DNA: TGTGCCAGCTCGTGGGACAGGGGATCGGGGGACGAGCAGTACTTC.

By share, this clone ranks as medium-sized. The V gene is TRBV9, the J gene TRBJ2-3, with 8 bases fitting TRBD2. CDR1 is SGDLS, CDR2 YYNGEE, per germline. After removal of 2 bases from V and 4 bases from J, the junction contained 6 bases not matched to a gene. CDR3 length equals 15 residues. The CDR3 DNA is TGTGCCAGCAGCGTTAGCGGGCGGGGGGCAGATACGCAGTATTTT. This translates into CASSVSGRGADTQYF.

The chain joins TRBV6-6 to TRBJ2-7, with 7 bases lining up with TRBD1. The ends lost 0 bases at V and 2 bases at J; junction bases unmatched: 4. Germline values: CDR1 MNHNY, CDR2 SVGAGI (reference sequence). This CDR3 region has 15 residues. CDR3 in DNA: TGTGCCAGCAGTTACTCGGGACAGACTCCCTACGAGCAGTACTTC. The encoded protein is CASSYSGQTPYEQYF.

This sequence joins TRBV10-1 and TRBJ2-2; a weak D match, TRBD1 (5 bases). The germline CDR1 and CDR2 sequences are WNHNN and SYGVQD (reference sequence). Trimming took off 3 bases at V and 6 bases at J, with 11 bases between the two ends. The CDR3 sequence is 14 residues long. The CDR3: CASSDLKGAGELFF. Written as DNA, the CDR3 is TGCGCCAGCAGTGATTTGAAAGGGGCCGGGGAGCTGTTTTTT.

The table lists this clone with a few counts. V gene TRBV7-9 combines with J gene TRBJ2-3; TRBD2 aligns across 8 bases. CDR3 length: 14 amino acids. V lost 6 bases, J lost 1 base, and 3 bases stayed unmatched. Germline CDR1 SEHNR, CDR2 FQNEAQ (reference sequence). The CDR3 nucleotides read TGTGCCAGCAGGGGACTAGTCGGCACAGATACGCAGTATTTT. It yields the protein CASRGLVGTDTQYF.

The chain uses TRBV19 and TRBJ1-1; 9 nucleotides align to TRBD1. V was pared by 5 bases and J by 4 bases, with 8 bases of the junction left unmatched. The CDR3 is 15 residues long. Germline V gene sequence: CDR1 LNHDA, CDR2 SQIVND (reference sequence). The CDR3 reads CASSSAGQGITEAFF. CDR3 DNA: TGTGCCAGTAGTTCGGCGGGACAGGGTATCACTGAAGCTTTCTTT.

The chain carries TRBV5-4 and TRBJ2-5; weak D call: TRBD2 (6 bases). V lost 4 bases and J lost 1, with 8 bases in between. Germline V gene data show CDR1 as SGHNT and CDR2 as YYREEE (reference sequence). This CDR3 spans 13 amino acids. The CDR3 DNA reads TGTGCCAGCAGCCGGGGACTCCAAGAGACCCAGTACTTC. The encoded protein is CASSRGLQETQYF.

V gene TRBV11-3 combines with J gene TRBJ2-2; 13 positions agree with TRBD2. Germline CDR1 SGHNT, CDR2 YENEEA. V lost 0 bases to trimming and J lost 2 bases; unmatched junction nucleotides: 3. This CDR3 region has 18 residues. The DNA for the CDR3 is TGTGCCAGCAGCTTAGACGGGACTAGCGGGATCAACACCGGGGAGCTGTTTTTT. It translates to CASSLDGTSGINTGELFF.

The chain uses TRBV5-1 and TRBJ2-3; D call uncertain. V gave up 5 bases and J gave up 2 bases, with 12 bases separating them. This CDR3 has 14 residues. Germline lookup yields CDR1 SGHRS and CDR2 YFSETQ. The CDR3 DNA follows: TGCGCCAGCAGACCACTCCTTAACACAGATACGCAGTATTTT. Protein: CASRPLLNTDTQYF.

V and J are TRBV19 and TRBJ1-1, with D hard to call. V lost 5 bases and J 3 bases, leaving 13 bases between the germline ends. CDR1 is LNHDA, CDR2 SQIVND, per germline (reference sequence). This CDR3 region has 14 residues. CDR3 sequence (DNA): TGTGCCAGTAGTCCCCAGACTGATTACACTGAAGCTTTCTTT. This encodes CASSPQTDYTEAFF.

The V call is TRBV29-1, the J call TRBJ2-7; 10 bases match TRBD2. J was trimmed by 0 bases and V by 1 base; bases with no gene match: 9. This CDR3 has 17 residues. Germline CDR1 reads SQVTM; CDR2 reads ANQGSEA. The CDR3, as DNA: TGCAGCGTTGAAGGGCTAGCGGGGGAGATGGGCTCCTACGAGCAGTACTTC. This sequence encodes CSVEGLAGEMGSYEQYF.

The V and J genes are TRBV28 and TRBJ1-2; unclear D gene. The CDR3 sequence is 19 residues long. Germline V gene sequence: CDR1 MDHEN, CDR2 SYDVKM. The ends were cut back, 8 bases at V and 3 bases at J, with 31 bases in the middle. As DNA, the CDR3 is TGTGCCAGCGACCCAGCCGACAACTCACGCTTAACCTCTGACTATGGCTACACCTTC. It yields the protein CASDPADNSRLTSDYGYTF.

This clone was seen only once. J is TRBJ2-3 and V is TRBV10-2; 8 bases are shared with TRBD1. Germline V gene sequence: CDR1 WSHSY, CDR2 SAAADI. The V and J ends lost 4 bases and 0 bases, in that order; junction bases with no gene match: 9. The CDR3 totals 17 residues. The CDR3 sequence: CASSGLTGGLSTDTQYF. DNA of the CDR3: TGCGCCAGCAGTGGCCTAACAGGGGGTTTAAGCACAGATACGCAGTATTTT.

This clone was detected only a few times. The J gene is TRBJ1-6, the V gene TRBV19, with D tentatively TRBD1 (5 bases). The CDR3 is 13 residues long. CDR1 and CDR2 from the germline V gene are LNHDA and SQIVND (reference sequence). The germline V and J ends were trimmed by 10 bases and 7 bases, with 14 bases remaining between them. CDR3 loop: CATEAGRNSPLHF. In nucleotides, the CDR3 is TGTGCCACCGAGGCAGGGAGGAATTCACCCCTCCACTTT.

This clone was recorded a few times. Written as DNA, the CDR3 is TGCAGCGTTGATGTGGCAGGGATGGAGTCTGAAGCTTTCTTT. Residues: CSVDVAGMESEAFF. J is TRBJ1-1 and V is TRBV29-1, with a tentative D call TRBD1 (5 bases). Per germline, CDR1 SQVTM and CDR2 ANQGSEA. The CDR3 has 14 amino acids. With 3 bases removed from V and 6 bases from J, the gap between germline ends came to 17 bases. Based on the CDR3 plus reference TRBV29-1 and TRBJ1-1, the full variable domain is SAVISQKPSRDICQRGTSLTIQCQVDSQVTMMFWYRQQPGQSLTLIATANQGSEATYESGFVIDKFPISRPNLTFSTLTVSNMSPEDSSIYLCSVDVAGMESEAFFGQGTRLTVV.

This chain links TRBV15 with TRBJ1-1; 9 nucleotides match TRBD1. Germline V gene data show CDR1 as LNHNV and CDR2 as YYDKDF (reference sequence). The CDR3 sequence is 17 residues long. V shed 0 bases, J shed 1 base, and the junction held 6 bases outside the gene matches. The CDR3 coding sequence is TGTGCCACCAGCAGAGAGGGGGACAGGGCACGGAACACTGAAGCTTTCTTT. Translation gives CATSREGDRARNTEAFF.

This clone occurred once. The J gene is TRBJ1-3, the V gene TRBV19; D is perhaps TRBD1 (6 bases). CDR3 size: 16 residues. Trimming left V 1 base short and J 1 base short, with 11 bases between. Germline values: CDR1 LNHDA, CDR2 SQIVND (reference sequence). For the CDR3, the DNA is TGTGCCAGTAGTATAGTTTACAGGGAGTCTGGAAACACCATATATTTT. Translation: CASSIVYRESGNTIYF.

This clone was seen a few times. The J gene is TRBJ2-1, the V gene TRBV5-1; 7 bases are a match to TRBD1. CDR1 SGHRS and CDR2 YFSETQ come from the germline V gene. The junction had 15 bases not matched to a gene; V was cut back by 1 base and J by 8 bases. The length of the CDR3 is 17 residues. The CDR3 coding sequence is TGCGCCAGCAGCTTGTTCCCCCGTACGTCAGACAGGGATGAGCAGTTCTTC. Translating it yields CASSLFPRTSDRDEQFF.

This clone was seen more than once but under ten times. V and J are TRBV5-1 and TRBJ2-7; 9 bases agree with TRBD2. The CDR3 has 15 residues. CDR1 SGHRS and CDR2 YFSETQ come from the germline V gene. V was clipped by 7 bases and J by 12 bases; unmatched bases: 20. The CDR3 coding sequence is TGCGCCAGCGGGGTAGTTCGCGGGAGGGTTGTGGGTCGGTACTTC. Its protein is CASGVVRGRVVGRYF.

The V and J genes are TRBV25-1 and TRBJ2-7, with 8 bases lining up with TRBD2. CDR1 is MGHDK, CDR2 SYGVNS, per germline. V lost 6 bases to trimming and J lost 0 bases; unmatched junction nucleotides: 7. The CDR3 covers 15 residues. The CDR3 loop reads CASRPQGTSSYEQYF. CDR3 coding DNA: TGTGCCAGCAGACCCCAGGGGACTAGCTCCTACGAGCAGTACTTC.

For the CDR3, the DNA is TGTGCCAGCTCACCAGGAGGCCACAGGGGTGGGACCCAGTACTTC. Amino acid sequence: CASSPGGHRGGTQYF. The J gene is TRBJ2-5, the V gene TRBV18; 7 nucleotides align to TRBD1. V lost 2 bases, J lost 7 bases, and 10 bases stayed unmatched. The CDR3 runs to 15 residues. Germline CDR1 KGHSH, CDR2 LQKENI.